This TCR beta chain was sequenced in a study of blood T cells in healthy people across ages. This clonotype was counted a few times. What it binds is not known. Looked up from germline, CDR1 is ENHRY and CDR2 is SYGVKD. Deletions cut 4 bases from V and 2 bases from J, with 3 bases between. This CDR3 region has 12 residues. Primers used in a second PCR of about 7 to 11 cycles were a sample-barcoded 5' primer and a J-beta primer mix. TCRdb itself ran the 5' RACE reads through MiXCR, one entry per CDR3 protein. Of 550,000 to 800,000 distinct CDR3 sequences in the sample, roughly 32% were seen once. The amount of total RNA extracted per sample was at least 6 micrograms. Study-level results: Age brought a roughly linear fall in TCR beta diversity measured per million T cells. Naive CD4+ cells and diversity were both higher in long-lived donors than in aged donors.

The V call is TRBV10-3, the J call TRBJ1-3; no definite D call. Source material: blood. This sequence originates from an elderly woman in good health. In nucleotides, the CDR3 is TGTGCCATCAGTGGGCCTGGAAACACCATATATTTT. Amino acid sequence: CAISGPGNTIYF.